This T cell receptor (beta chain) was sequenced during a study of control samples from healthy donors and cancer patients. Assay used: immunoSEQ multiplex PCR; TCRdb lists only in-frame clones, some missing. The sample holds 100,000 to 150,000 clones, 90% seen once. There are a few counts of this clone. Trimming removed 5 bases from V and 7 bases from J, with 9 bases in between. Germline lookup yields CDR1 SEHNR and CDR2 FQNEAQ (reference sequence). This CDR3 is 11 amino acids long. Sequenced: blood. This receptor was identified in a man between 35 and 55 years old in good health. The chain joins TRBV7-9 to TRBJ2-7, with a possible D match to TRBD1 (6 bases). The CDR3 here is CASSTGFEQYF. The CDR3 coding sequence is TGTGCCAGCAGCACAGGGTTTGAGCAGTACTTC.